This TCR beta chain was identified in a study of Ad26.COV2.S vaccination and SARS-CoV-2 variants. As for the study in general: Ad26.COV2.S was injected intramuscularly once or twice, 56 days apart. The study's findings and limits: Substantial breadth was reportedly displayed by spike-specific CD8+ and CD4+ T cell responses after vaccination.

The treatment: roughly 18 received Ad26.COV2.S at low or high dose, single or two shots; about 5 received placebo; per-sample allocation not given. All samples were drawn on day 63, counting from the first vaccine or placebo injection. With respect to this clone: Its antigen is unknown.

The table came from immunoSEQ multiplex PCR; TCRdb's copy has only in-frame clones and leaves some out. Among nearly 400,000 clones, 89% were seen once, and the ten largest hold about 2%. The source material was peripheral blood, sampled in a trial of Ad26.COV2.S vaccine versus placebo. This clonotype was obtained from a person aged 18-60 years who received the Ad26.COV2.S COVID-19 vaccine or a placebo.

CDR3 sequence: CASSEAWGSGNTIYF. As DNA, the CDR3 is TGTGCCAGCAGTGAAGCTTGGGGCTCTGGAAACACCATATATTTT. The chain uses TRBV6-1 and TRBJ1-3; no definite D call. Germline V gives CDR1 MNHNS, CDR2 SASEGT. The germline V and J ends were trimmed by 0 bases and 0 bases, with 6 bases remaining between them. The CDR3 contains 15 residues.